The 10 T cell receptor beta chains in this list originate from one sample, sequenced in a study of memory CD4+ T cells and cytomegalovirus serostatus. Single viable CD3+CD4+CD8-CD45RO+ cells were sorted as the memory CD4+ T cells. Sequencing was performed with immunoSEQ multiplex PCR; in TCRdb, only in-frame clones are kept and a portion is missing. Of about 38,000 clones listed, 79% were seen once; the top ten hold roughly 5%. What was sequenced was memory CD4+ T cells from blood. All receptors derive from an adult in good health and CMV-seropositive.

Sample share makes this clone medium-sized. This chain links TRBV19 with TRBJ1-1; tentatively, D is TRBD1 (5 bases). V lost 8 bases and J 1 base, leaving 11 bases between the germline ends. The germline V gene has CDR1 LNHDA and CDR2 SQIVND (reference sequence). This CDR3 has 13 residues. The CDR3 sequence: CASSKGRNTEAFF. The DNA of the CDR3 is TGTGCCAGTTCCAAGGGGAGGAACACTGAAGCTTTCTTT. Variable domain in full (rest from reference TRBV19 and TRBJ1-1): DGGITQSPKYLFRKEGQNVTLSCEQNLNHDAMYWYRQDPGQGLRLIYYSQIVNDFQKGDIAEGYSVSREKKESFPLTVTSAQKNPTAFYLCASSKGRNTEAFFGQGTRLTVV.

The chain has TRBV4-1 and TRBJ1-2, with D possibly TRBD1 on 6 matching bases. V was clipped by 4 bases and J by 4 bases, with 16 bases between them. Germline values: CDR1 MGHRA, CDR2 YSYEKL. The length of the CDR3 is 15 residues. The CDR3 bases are TGCGCCAGCAGCCTCGCCTTGGGGGGCGGCTATGGCTACACCTTC. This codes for CASSLALGGGYGYTF.

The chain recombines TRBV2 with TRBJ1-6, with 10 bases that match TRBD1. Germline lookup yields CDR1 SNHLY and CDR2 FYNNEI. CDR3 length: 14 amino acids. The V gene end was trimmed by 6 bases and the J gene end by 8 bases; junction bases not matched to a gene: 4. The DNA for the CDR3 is TGTGCCAGCAGGTCGGGACAGGGGTATTCACCCCTCCACTTT. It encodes CASRSGQGYSPLHF.

The CDR3 bases are TGTGCCAGTAGAAGACCCCTTGGCAGGGGCACCGGGGAGCTGTTTTTT. This sequence encodes CASRRPLGRGTGELFF. This sequence joins TRBV19 and TRBJ2-2, with TRBD1 as a possible D gene (6 bases). Trimming cost V 6 bases and J 4 bases, with 18 bases left between them. Germline V CDR1 and CDR2: LNHDA, SQIVND (reference sequence). This CDR3 is built from 16 residues. Filled out from reference TRBV19 and TRBJ2-2, the complete variable domain reads DGGITQSPKYLFRKEGQNVTLSCEQNLNHDAMYWYRQDPGQGLRLIYYSQIVNDFQKGDIAEGYSVSREKKESFPLTVTSAQKNPTAFYLCASRRPLGRGTGELFFGEGSRLTVL.

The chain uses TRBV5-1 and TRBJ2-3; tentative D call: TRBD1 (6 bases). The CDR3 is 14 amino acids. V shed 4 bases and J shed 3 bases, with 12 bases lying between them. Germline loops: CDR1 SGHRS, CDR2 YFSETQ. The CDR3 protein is CASSVRTVTDTQYF. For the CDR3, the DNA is TGCGCCAGCAGCGTAAGGACAGTAACAGATACGCAGTATTTT.

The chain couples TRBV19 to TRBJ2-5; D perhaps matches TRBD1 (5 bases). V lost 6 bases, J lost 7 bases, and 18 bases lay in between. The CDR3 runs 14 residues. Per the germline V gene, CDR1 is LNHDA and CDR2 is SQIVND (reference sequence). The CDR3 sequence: CASSPKKKGATQYF. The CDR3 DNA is TGTGCCAGTAGCCCAAAGAAGAAAGGGGCGACCCAGTACTTC.

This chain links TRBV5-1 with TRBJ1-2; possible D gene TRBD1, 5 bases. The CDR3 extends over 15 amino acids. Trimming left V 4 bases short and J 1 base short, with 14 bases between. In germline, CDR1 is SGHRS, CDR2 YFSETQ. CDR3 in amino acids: CASSPQGENNYGYTF. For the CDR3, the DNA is TGCGCCAGCAGCCCGCAGGGTGAGAATAACTATGGCTACACCTTC.

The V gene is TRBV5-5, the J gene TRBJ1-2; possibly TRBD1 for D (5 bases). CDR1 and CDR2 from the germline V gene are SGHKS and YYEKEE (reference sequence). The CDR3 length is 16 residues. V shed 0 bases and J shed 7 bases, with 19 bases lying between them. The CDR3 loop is CASSLGVGRGDAGYTF. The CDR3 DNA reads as TGTGCCAGCAGCTTGGGCGTCGGGCGGGGGGACGCTGGCTACACCTTC. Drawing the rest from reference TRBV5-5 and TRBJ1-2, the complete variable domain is DAGVTQSPTHLIKTRGQQVTLRCSPISGHKSVSWYQQVLGQGPQFIFQYYEKEERGRGNFPDRFSARQFPNYSSELNVNALLLGDSALYLCASSLGVGRGDAGYTFGSGTRLTVV.

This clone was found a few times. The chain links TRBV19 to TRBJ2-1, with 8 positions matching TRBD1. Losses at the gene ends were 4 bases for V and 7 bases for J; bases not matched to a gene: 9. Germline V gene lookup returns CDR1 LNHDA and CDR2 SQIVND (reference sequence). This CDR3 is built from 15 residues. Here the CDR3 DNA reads TGTGCCAGTAGTAGAAATACAGGGGGTGGGAATGAGCAGTTCTTC. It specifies CASSRNTGGGNEQFF.

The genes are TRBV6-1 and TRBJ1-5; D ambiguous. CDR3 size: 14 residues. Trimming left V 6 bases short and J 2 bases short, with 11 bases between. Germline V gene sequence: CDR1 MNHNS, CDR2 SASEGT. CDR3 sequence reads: CASSPGSGNQPQHF. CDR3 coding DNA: TGTGCCAGCAGCCCCGGGTCAGGCAATCAGCCCCAGCATTTT.